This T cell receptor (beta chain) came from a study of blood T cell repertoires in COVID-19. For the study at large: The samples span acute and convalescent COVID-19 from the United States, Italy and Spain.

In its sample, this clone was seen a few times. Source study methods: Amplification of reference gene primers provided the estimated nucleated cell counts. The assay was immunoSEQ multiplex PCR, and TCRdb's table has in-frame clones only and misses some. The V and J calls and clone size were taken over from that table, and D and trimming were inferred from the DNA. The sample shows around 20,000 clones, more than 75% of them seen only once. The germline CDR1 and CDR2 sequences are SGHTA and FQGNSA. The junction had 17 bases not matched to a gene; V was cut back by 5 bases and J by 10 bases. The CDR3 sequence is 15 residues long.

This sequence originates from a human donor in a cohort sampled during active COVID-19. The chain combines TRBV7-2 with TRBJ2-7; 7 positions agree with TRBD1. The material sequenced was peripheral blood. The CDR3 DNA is TGTGCCAGCAGCCTAGGGGGCGCCCCAGTCGTTGAACAGTACTTC. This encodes CASSLGGAPVVEQYF. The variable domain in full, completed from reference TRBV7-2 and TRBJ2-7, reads GAGVSQSPSNKVTEKGKDVELRCDPISGHTALYWYRQSLGQGLEFLIYFQGNSAPDKSGLPSDRFSAERTGGSVSTLTIQRTQQEDSAVYLCASSLGGAPVVEQYFGPGTRLTVT.